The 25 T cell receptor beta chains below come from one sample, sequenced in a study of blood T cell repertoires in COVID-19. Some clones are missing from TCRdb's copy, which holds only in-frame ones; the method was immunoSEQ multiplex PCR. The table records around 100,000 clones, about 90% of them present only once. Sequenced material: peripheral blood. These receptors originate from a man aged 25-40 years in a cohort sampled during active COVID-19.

CDR3 in amino acids: CASSLVAQDRLEQYF. CDR3 bases: TGTGCCAGCAGCTTGGTGGCACAAGACAGATTAGAGCAGTACTTC. The rearrangement joins TRBV5-8 to TRBJ2-7; TRBD1 is a possible D gene (5 bases). V was trimmed by 0 bases and J by 7 bases, leaving 17 bases between them. This CDR3 spans 15 amino acids. The germline gives CDR1 SGHTS, CDR2 YDEGEE.

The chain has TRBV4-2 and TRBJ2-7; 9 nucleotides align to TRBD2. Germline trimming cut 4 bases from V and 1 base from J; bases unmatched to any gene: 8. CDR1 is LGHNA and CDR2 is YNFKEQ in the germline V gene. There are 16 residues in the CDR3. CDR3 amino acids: CASSPGLAGLSYEQYF. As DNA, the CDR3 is TGTGCCAGCAGCCCAGGGCTAGCGGGGTTATCCTACGAGCAGTACTTC.

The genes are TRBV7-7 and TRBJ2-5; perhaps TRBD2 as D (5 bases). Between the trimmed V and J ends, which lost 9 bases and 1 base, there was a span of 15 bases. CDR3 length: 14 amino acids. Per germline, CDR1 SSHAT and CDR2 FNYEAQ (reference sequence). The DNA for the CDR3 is TGTGCCAGTGCAGGAGGAAGATTCCAAGAGACCCAGTACTTC. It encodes CASAGGRFQETQYF.

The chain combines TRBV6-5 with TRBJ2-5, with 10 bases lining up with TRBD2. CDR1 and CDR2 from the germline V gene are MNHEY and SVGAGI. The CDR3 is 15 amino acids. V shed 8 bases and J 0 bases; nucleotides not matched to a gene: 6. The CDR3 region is CASGAGGPYQETQYF. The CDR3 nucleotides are TGTGCCAGCGGAGCGGGGGGGCCGTACCAAGAGACCCAGTACTTC.

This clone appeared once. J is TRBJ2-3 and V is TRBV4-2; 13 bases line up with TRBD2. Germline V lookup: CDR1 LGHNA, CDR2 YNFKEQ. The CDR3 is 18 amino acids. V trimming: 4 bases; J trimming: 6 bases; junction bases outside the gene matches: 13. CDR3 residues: CASSRKLAGGTAGDTQYF. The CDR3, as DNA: TGTGCCAGCAGCCGGAAACTAGCGGGGGGGACCGCCGGGGATACGCAGTATTTT.

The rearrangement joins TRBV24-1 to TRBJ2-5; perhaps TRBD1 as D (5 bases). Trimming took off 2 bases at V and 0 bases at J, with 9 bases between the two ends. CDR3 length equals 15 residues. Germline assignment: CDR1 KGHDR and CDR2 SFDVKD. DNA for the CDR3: TGTGCCACCAGTGATTCGACAGCGTACCAAGAGACCCAGTACTTC. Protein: CATSDSTAYQETQYF.

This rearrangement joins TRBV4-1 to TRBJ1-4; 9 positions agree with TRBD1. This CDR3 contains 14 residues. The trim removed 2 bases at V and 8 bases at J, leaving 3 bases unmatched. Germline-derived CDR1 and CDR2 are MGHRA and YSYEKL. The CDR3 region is CASSQPGTGEKLFF. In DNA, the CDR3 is TGCGCCAGCAGCCAACCCGGGACAGGGGAAAAACTGTTTTTT.

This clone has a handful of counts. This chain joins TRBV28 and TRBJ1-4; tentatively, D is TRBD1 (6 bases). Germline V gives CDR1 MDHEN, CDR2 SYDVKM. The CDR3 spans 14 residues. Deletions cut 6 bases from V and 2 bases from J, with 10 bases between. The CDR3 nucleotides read TGTGCCAGCAGATCAGGGGTCACTAATGAAAAACTGTTTTTT. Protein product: CASRSGVTNEKLFF. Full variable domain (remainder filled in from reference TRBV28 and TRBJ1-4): DVKVTQSSRYLVKRTGEKVFLECVQDMDHENMFWYRQDPGLGLRLIYFSYDVKMKEKGDIPEGYSVSREKKERFSLILESASTNQTSMYLCASRSGVTNEKLFFGSGTQLSVL.

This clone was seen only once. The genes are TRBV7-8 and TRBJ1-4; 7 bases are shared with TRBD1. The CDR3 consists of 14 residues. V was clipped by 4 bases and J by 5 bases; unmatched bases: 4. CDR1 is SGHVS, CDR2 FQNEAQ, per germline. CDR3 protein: CASSSPGQNEKLFF. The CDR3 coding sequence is TGTGCCAGCAGCTCCCCGGGACAGAATGAAAAACTGTTTTTT.

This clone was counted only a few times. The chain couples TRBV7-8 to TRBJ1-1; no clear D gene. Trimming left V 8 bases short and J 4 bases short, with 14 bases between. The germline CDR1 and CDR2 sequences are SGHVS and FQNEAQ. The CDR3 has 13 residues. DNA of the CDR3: TGTGCCAGCGTGGAGGGTGGCGCCACTGAAGCTTTCTTT. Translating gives CASVEGGATEAFF. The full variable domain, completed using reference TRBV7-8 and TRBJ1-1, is GAGVSQSPRYKVAKRGQDVALRCDPISGHVSLFWYQQALGQGPEFLTYFQNEAQLDKSGLPSDRFFAERPEGSVSTLKIQRTQQEDSAVYLCASVEGGATEAFFGQGTRLTVV.

For the CDR3, the DNA is TGTGCCAGCACCCCGGACAGAAACACCGGGGAGCTGTTTTTT. Protein: CASTPDRNTGELFF. The chain carries TRBV2 and TRBJ2-2; perhaps TRBD1 as D (6 bases). Trimming pared 7 bases from V and 2 bases from J, leaving 11 bases between. This CDR3 is built from 14 residues. The germline V gene encodes CDR1 SNHLY and CDR2 FYNNEI.

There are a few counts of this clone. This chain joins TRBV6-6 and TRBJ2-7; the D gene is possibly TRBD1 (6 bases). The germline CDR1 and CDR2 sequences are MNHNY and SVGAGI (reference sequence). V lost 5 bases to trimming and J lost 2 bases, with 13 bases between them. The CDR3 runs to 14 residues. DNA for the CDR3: TGTGCCAGCAGTACCCAACAGGGACCCTACGAGCAGTACTTC. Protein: CASSTQQGPYEQYF.

The CDR3 spells CASSNGTVRSYNEQFF. CDR3 DNA sequence: TGTGCCAGCAGCAATGGGACAGTCCGCTCCTACAATGAGCAGTTCTTC. This chain joins TRBV21-1 and TRBJ2-1; the table gives TRBD1 as D, unverified against the DNA. TRBV21-1 is annotated as a pseudogene. The CDR3 has 16 amino acids.

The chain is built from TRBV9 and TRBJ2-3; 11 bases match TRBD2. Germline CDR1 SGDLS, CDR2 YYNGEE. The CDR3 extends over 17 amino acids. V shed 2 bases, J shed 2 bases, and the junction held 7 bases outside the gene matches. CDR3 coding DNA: TGTGCCAGCAGCGTTACCGGGACTAGCGGACTCACAGATACGCAGTATTTT. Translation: CASSVTGTSGLTDTQYF. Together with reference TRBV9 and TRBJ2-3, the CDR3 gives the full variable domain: DSGVTQTPKHLITATGQRVTLRCSPRSGDLSVYWYQQSLDQGLQFLIQYYNGEERAKGNILERFSAQQFPDLHSELNLSSLELGDSALYFCASSVTGTSGLTDTQYFGPGTRLTVL.

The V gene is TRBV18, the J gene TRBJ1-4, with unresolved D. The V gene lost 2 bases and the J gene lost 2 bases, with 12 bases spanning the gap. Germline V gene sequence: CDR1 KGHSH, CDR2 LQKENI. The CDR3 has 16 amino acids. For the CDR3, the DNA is TGTGCCAGCTCACCAGTTGACCGGGGTACTAATGAAAAACTGTTTTTT. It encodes CASSPVDRGTNEKLFF.

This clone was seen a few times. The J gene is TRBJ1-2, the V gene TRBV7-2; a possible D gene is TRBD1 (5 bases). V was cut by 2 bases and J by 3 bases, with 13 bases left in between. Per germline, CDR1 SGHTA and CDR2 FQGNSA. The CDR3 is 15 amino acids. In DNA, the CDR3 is TGTGCCAGCAGCTTACGCAGGGTGGGGCACTATGGCTACACCTTC. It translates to CASSLRRVGHYGYTF.

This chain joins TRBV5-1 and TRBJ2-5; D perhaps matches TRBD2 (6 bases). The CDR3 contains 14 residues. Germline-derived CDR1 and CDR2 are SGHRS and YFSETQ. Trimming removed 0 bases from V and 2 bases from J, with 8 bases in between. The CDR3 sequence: CASSLGSGQETQYF. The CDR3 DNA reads TGCGCCAGCAGCTTGGGTAGCGGACAAGAGACCCAGTACTTC. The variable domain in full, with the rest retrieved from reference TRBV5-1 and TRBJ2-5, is KAGVTQTPRYLIKTRGQQVTLSCSPISGHRSVSWYQQTPGQGLQFLFEYFSETQRNKGNFPGRFSGRQFSNSRSEMNVSTLELGDSALYLCASSLGSGQETQYFGPGTRLLVL.

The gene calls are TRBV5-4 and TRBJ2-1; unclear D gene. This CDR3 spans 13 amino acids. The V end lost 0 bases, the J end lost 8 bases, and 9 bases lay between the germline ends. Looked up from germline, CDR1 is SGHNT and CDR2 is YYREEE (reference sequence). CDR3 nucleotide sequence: TGTGCCAGCAGCTTGGTTTCTTCCGATGAGCAGTTCTTC. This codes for CASSLVSSDEQFF.

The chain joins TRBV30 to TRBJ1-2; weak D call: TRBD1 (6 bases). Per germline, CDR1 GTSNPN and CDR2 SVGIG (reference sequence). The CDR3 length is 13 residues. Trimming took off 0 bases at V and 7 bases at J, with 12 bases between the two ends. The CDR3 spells CAWSVNREGGYTF. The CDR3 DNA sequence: TGTGCCTGGAGTGTAAACAGGGAGGGTGGCTACACCTTC.

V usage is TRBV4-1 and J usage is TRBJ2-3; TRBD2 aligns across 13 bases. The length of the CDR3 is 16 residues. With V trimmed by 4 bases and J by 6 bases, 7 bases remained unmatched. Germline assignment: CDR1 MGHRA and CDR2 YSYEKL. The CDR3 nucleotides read TGCGCCAGCAGCCCAAGACTAGCGGGGGGCCTGGATACGCAGTATTTT. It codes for CASSPRLAGGLDTQYF.

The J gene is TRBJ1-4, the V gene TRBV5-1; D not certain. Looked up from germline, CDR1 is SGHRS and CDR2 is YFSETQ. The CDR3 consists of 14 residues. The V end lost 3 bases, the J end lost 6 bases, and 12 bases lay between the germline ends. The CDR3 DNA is TGCGCCAGCAGCTGGGAGGGAGTGTATGAAAAACTGTTTTTT. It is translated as CASSWEGVYEKLFF.

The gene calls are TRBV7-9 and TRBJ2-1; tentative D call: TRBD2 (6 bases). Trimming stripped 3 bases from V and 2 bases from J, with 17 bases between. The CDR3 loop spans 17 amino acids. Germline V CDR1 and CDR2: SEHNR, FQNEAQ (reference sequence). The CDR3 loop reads CASSLNQRRGPYNEQFF. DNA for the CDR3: TGTGCCAGCAGCTTGAATCAACGGCGGGGCCCCTACAATGAGCAGTTCTTC.

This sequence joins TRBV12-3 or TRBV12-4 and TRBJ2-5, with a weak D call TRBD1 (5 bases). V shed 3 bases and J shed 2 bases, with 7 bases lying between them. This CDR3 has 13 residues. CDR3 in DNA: TGTGCCAGCAGTTTGACAGTTCAAGAGACCCAGTACTTC. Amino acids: CASSLTVQETQYF.

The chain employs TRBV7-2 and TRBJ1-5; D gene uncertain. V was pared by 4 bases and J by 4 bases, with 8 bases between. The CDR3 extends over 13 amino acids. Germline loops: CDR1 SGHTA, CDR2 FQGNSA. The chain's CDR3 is CASSSSQNQPQHF. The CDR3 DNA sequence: TGTGCCAGCAGCTCGTCCCAGAATCAGCCCCAGCATTTT.

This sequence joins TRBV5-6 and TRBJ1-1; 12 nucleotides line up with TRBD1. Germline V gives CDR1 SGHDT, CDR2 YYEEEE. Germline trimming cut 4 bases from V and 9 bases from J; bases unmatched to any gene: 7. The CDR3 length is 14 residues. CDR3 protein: CASSHGTGGFKAFF. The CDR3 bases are TGTGCCAGCAGCCACGGGACAGGGGGCTTTAAAGCTTTCTTT. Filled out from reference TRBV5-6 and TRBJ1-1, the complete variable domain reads DAGVTQSPTHLIKTRGQQVTLRCSPKSGHDTVSWYQQALGQGPQFIFQYYEEEERQRGNFPDRFSGHQFPNYSSELNVNALLLGDSALYLCASSHGTGGFKAFFGQGTRLTVV.